The 30 T cell receptor beta chains listed next were all sequenced from one sample in a study of T cells expressing NK-cell markers. TCRdb reanalyzed the 5' RACE reads and collapses them to one entry per CDR3 protein, without DNA. The sample holds 350,000 to 400,000 distinct CDR3 sequences. Input material: blood T cells: a sorted CD56 or NKG2C T cell subset, CD4+ or CD8+ T cells, or bulk PBMC T cells (not recorded which). The source is a woman aged 45-60 years in good health.

The rearrangement links TRBV5-4 to TRBJ2-5. The germline V gene has CDR1 SGHNT and CDR2 YYREEE (reference sequence). CDR3 length: 12 residues. CDR3 protein: CASSLEDETQYF. The full variable domain, with the rest looked up from reference TRBV5-4 and TRBJ2-5, is ETGVTQSPTHLIKTRGQQVTLRCSSQSGHNTVSWYQQALGQGPQFIFQYYREEENGRGNFPPRFSGLQFPNYSSELNVNALELDDSALYLCASSLEDETQYFGPGTRLLVL.

The V and J genes are TRBV29-1 and TRBJ2-3. In germline, CDR1 is SQVTM, CDR2 ANQGSEA. CDR3 size: 13 residues. The CDR3 loop reads CSARKVVGDTQYF.

This sequence joins TRBV28 and TRBJ2-1; the D call of TRBD2 rests on TCRdb alone, since no DNA is present to check it. The CDR3 has 14 residues. Germline CDR1 reads MDHEN; CDR2 reads SYDVKM. The CDR3 region is CASRPGGPGNEQFF.

This rearrangement joins TRBV5-1 to TRBJ2-7; the TCRdb call, TRBD2, lacks DNA for checking. CDR1 and CDR2 (germline): SGHRS, YFSETQ. This CDR3 contains 14 residues. CDR3 amino acids: CASSLLAVAGEQYF.

The rearrangement joins TRBV10-3 to TRBJ1-1. Germline V gene sequence: CDR1 ENHRY, CDR2 SYGVKD. The CDR3 spans 16 residues. CDR3 residues: CAITRTSQRVNTEAFF.

V gene TRBV20-1 combines with J gene TRBJ2-3. Germline CDR1 is DFQATT and CDR2 is SNEGSKA (reference sequence). This CDR3 spans 13 amino acids. The chain's CDR3 is CSARAHGWDTQYF.

This chain links TRBV15 with TRBJ1-2; TCRdb's D call of TRBD1 is untestable without DNA. The CDR3 spans 14 residues. Germline V gene data show CDR1 as LNHNV and CDR2 as YYDKDF (reference sequence). CDR3 in amino acids: CATSGSGGQVGYTF.

This chain joins TRBV5-5 and TRBJ2-4; TCRdb's assignment of TRBD1 cannot be checked, as there is no DNA. CDR1 SGHKS and CDR2 YYEKEE come from the germline V gene (reference sequence). The CDR3 is made up of 15 amino acids. The chain's CDR3 is CASIQQTGPSDIQYF. The variable domain in full, with the rest retrieved from reference TRBV5-5 and TRBJ2-4, is DAGVTQSPTHLIKTRGQQVTLRCSPISGHKSVSWYQQVLGQGPQFIFQYYEKEERGRGNFPDRFSARQFPNYSSELNVNALLLGDSALYLCASIQQTGPSDIQYFGAGTRLSVL.

This chain connects TRBV12-3 or TRBV12-4 to TRBJ2-5; the TCRdb D gene call, TRBD1, has no DNA to confirm it. This CDR3 contains 14 residues. CDR3: CASRVAGAGETQYF.

The chain has TRBV3-1 and TRBJ1-4; TCRdb selects TRBD1, and the lack of DNA leaves this call unchecked. The CDR3 spans 17 residues. CDR1 is LGHDT, CDR2 YNNKEL, per germline (reference sequence). CDR3 region: CASSLVLSGGASEKLFF.

The chain is built from TRBV19 and TRBJ1-4; TCRdb lists TRBD1, though no DNA is available to test this call. This CDR3 has 16 amino acids. CDR1 and CDR2 (germline): LNHDA, SQIVND (reference sequence). The CDR3 region is CATSDGGSATNEKLFF.

This chain uses TRBV27 with TRBJ2-1; no DNA is available, so the TRBD2 call from TCRdb remains unchecked. Germline V gene lookup returns CDR1 MNHEY and CDR2 SMNVEV (reference sequence). The CDR3 extends over 14 amino acids. CDR3: CASSFNGGRNEQFF.

The chain joins TRBV10-3 to TRBJ1-5. Looked up from germline, CDR1 is ENHRY and CDR2 is SYGVKD. This CDR3 region has 14 residues. The CDR3 sequence is CAISGDSDAQPQHF.

The chain carries TRBV19 and TRBJ2-7; checking the TCRdb D call of TRBD1 is not possible without DNA. CDR1 and CDR2 from the germline V gene are LNHDA and SQIVND (reference sequence). This CDR3 is built from 15 residues. Here the CDR3 reads CASSIRQGGTYEQYF.

This chain links TRBV6-2 or TRBV6-3 with TRBJ2-1; TCRdb outputs TRBD2, but without DNA this stays unchecked. CDR3 length equals 15 residues. Germline CDR1 and CDR2: MNHEY and SVGEGT. The CDR3 sequence is CASSRSSGFYNEQFF.

The chain carries TRBV24-1 and TRBJ2-3. CDR1 KGHDR and CDR2 SFDVKD come from the germline V gene. The CDR3 length is 15 residues. The CDR3 loop is CATSDSPRRTDTQYF.

The V call is TRBV12-3 or TRBV12-4, the J call TRBJ1-1; the D call of TRBD1 rests on TCRdb alone, since no DNA is present to check it. This CDR3 is built from 13 residues. CDR3 sequence reads: CASSLNEGRITFF.

CDR3 loop: CSAISGRAGNSYEQYF. V is TRBV20-1 and J is TRBJ2-7; TCRdb designates TRBD2, a call that cannot be tested without DNA. The CDR3 extends over 16 amino acids. Germline V lookup: CDR1 DFQATT, CDR2 SNEGSKA (reference sequence).

The rearrangement links TRBV7-2 to TRBJ2-5. Looked up from germline, CDR1 is SGHTA and CDR2 is FQGNSA. The CDR3 totals 15 residues. CDR3 sequence: CASSLGLASQETQYF.

The chain has TRBV7-2 and TRBJ2-1; TCRdb indicates TRBD2, and absent DNA this call remains unverified. The V gene's germline CDR1 is SGHTA and CDR2 FQGNSA. This CDR3 region has 16 residues. The CDR3 protein is CASSLVMTRSSQEQFF.

The V gene is TRBV25-1, the J gene TRBJ1-4. Germline V lookup: CDR1 MGHDK, CDR2 SYGVNS. The CDR3 is made up of 16 amino acids. The CDR3 region is CASSDPRRLVNEKLFF.

This chain uses TRBV2 with TRBJ1-5. Germline CDR1 is SNHLY and CDR2 is FYNNEI. CDR3 length: 14 residues. CDR3 loop: CASSDLENNQPQHF.

The rearrangement joins TRBV4-1 to TRBJ2-1. Germline CDR1 reads MGHRA; CDR2 reads YSYEKL. This CDR3 has 15 amino acids. CDR3 residues: CASSPMRQVGNEQFF.

The chain recombines TRBV12-3 or TRBV12-4 with TRBJ1-2; there is no DNA to check the TCRdb D call of TRBD1. This CDR3 region has 17 residues. This CDR3 is CASSLAGHDFPNYGYTF.

The chain joins TRBV12-3 or TRBV12-4 to TRBJ2-2; the TCRdb call, TRBD2, lacks DNA for checking. There are 16 residues in the CDR3. CDR3 region: CASSSHSGLNTGELFF.

This chain links TRBV5-1 with TRBJ2-1. The CDR3 length is 15 residues. Germline loops: CDR1 SGHRS, CDR2 YFSETQ. CDR3 sequence reads: CASSLWGGTNNEQFF.

J is TRBJ2-2 and V is TRBV12-3 or TRBV12-4; the TCRdb call, TRBD1, lacks DNA for checking. The CDR3 runs 14 residues. CDR3 sequence reads: CASSLRGGSGELFF.

The genes are TRBV5-1 and TRBJ2-2. The germline V gene has CDR1 SGHRS and CDR2 YFSETQ. CDR3 size: 16 residues. The CDR3 sequence: CASSSARAPDTGELFF. Using reference TRBV5-1 and TRBJ2-2 for the parts outside the CDR3, the full variable domain is KAGVTQTPRYLIKTRGQQVTLSCSPISGHRSVSWYQQTPGQGLQFLFEYFSETQRNKGNFPGRFSGRQFSNSRSEMNVSTLELGDSALYLCASSSARAPDTGELFFGEGSRLTVL.

This chain joins TRBV29-1 and TRBJ1-1. Germline CDR1 and CDR2: SQVTM and ANQGSEA. This CDR3 region has 13 residues. The CDR3 sequence is CSAARTVNTEAFF.

The J gene is TRBJ1-1, the V gene TRBV12-3 or TRBV12-4; the D gene TCRdb calls, TRBD1, cannot be checked with no DNA. The CDR3 is 20 residues long. CDR3 protein: CASSLFWGSPGQPTNTEAFF.